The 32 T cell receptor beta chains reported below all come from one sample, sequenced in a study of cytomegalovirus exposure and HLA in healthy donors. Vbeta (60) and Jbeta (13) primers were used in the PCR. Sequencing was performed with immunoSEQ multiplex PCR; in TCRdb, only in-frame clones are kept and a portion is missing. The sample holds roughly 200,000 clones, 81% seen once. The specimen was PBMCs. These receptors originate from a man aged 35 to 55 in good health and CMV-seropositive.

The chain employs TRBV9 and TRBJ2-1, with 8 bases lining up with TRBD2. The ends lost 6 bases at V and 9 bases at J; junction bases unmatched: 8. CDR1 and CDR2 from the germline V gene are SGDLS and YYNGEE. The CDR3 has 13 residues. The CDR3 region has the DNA TGTGCCAGCAACCCGGGAGGGGAGGGTGAGCAGTTCTTC. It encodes CASNPGGEGEQFF. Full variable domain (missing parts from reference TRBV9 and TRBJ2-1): DSGVTQTPKHLITATGQRVTLRCSPRSGDLSVYWYQQSLDQGLQFLIQYYNGEERAKGNILERFSAQQFPDLHSELNLSSLELGDSALYFCASNPGGEGEQFFGPGTRLTVL.

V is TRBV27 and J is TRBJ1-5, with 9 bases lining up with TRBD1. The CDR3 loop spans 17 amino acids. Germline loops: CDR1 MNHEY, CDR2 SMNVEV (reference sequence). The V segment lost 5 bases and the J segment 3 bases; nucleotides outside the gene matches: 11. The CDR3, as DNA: TGTGCCAGCAGTCTCCTCCTGGACAGGGGAAACAATCAGCCCCAGCATTTT. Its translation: CASSLLLDRGNNQPQHF.

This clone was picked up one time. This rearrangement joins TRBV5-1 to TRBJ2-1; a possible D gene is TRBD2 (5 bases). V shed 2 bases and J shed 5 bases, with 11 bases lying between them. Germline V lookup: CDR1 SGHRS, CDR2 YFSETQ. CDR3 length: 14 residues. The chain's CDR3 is CASSFSTTNNEQFF. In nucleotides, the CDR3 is TGCGCCAGCAGCTTTTCGACTACTAACAATGAGCAGTTCTTC.

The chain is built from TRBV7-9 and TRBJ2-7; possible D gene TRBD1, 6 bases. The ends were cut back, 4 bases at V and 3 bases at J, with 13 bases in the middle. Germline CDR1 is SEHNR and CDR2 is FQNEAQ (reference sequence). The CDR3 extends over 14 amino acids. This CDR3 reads CASSSFRQDYEQYF. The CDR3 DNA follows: TGTGCCAGCAGCTCCTTCCGACAGGACTACGAGCAGTACTTC.

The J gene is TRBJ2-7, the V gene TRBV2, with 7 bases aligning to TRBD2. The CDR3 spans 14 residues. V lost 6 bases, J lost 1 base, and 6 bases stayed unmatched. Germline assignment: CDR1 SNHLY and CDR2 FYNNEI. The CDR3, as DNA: TGTGCCAGCAGCCTGGGGGGGAGATCCTACGAGCAGTACTTC. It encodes CASSLGGRSYEQYF.

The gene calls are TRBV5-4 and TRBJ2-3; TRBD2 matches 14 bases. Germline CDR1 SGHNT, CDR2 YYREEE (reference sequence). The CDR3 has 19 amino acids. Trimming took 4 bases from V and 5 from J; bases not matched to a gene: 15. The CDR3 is CASSRPRTSGGPRGDTQYF. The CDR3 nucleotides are TGTGCCAGCAGCCGCCCCCGGACTAGCGGGGGGCCACGAGGAGATACGCAGTATTTT.

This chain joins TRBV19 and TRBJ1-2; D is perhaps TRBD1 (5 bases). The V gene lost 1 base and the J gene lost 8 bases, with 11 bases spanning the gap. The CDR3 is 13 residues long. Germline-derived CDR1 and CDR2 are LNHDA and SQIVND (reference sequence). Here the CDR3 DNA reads TGTGCCAGTAGTATAGGACCAGGGTGGGGCTACACCTTC. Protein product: CASSIGPGWGYTF.

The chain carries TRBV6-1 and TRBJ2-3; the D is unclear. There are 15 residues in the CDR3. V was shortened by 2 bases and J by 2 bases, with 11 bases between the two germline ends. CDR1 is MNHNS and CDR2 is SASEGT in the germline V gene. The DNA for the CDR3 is TGTGCCAGCAGTGAATCTCAGGTTTACACAGATACGCAGTATTTT. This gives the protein CASSESQVYTDTQYF.

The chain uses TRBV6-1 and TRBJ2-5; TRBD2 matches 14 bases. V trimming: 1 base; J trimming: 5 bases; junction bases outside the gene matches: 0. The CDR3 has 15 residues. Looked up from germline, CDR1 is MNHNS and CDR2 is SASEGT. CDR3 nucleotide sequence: TGTGCCAGCAGTGAAGGACTAGCGGGGGGGGAGACCCAGTACTTC. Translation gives CASSEGLAGGETQYF.

The CDR3 DNA reads TGCAGCGTTGAAGAAAACAGCTCAGGCACCATATATTTT. Encoded protein: CSVEENSSGTIYF. This chain uses TRBV29-1 with TRBJ1-3; D unresolved. V shed 0 bases and J shed 9 bases, with 12 bases lying between them. The length of the CDR3 is 13 residues. Looked up from germline, CDR1 is SQVTM and CDR2 is ANQGSEA.

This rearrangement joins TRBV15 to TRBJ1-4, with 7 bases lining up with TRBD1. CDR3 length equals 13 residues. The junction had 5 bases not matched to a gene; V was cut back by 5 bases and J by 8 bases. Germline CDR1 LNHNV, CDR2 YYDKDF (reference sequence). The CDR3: CATSQHRGEKLFF. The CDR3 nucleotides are TGTGCCACCAGCCAACACAGGGGAGAAAAACTGTTTTTT.

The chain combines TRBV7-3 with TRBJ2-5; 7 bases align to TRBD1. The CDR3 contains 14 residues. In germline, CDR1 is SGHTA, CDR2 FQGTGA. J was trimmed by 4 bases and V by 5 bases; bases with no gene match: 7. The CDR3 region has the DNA TGTGCCAGCAGCCCGACAGGGTGGGGAGAGACCCAGTACTTC. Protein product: CASSPTGWGETQYF. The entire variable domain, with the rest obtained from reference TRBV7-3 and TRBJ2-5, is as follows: GAGVSQTPSNKVTEKGKYVELRCDPISGHTALYWYRQSLGQGPEFLIYFQGTGAADDSGLPNDRFFAVRPEGSVSTLKIQRTERGDSAVYLCASSPTGWGETQYFGPGTRLLVL.

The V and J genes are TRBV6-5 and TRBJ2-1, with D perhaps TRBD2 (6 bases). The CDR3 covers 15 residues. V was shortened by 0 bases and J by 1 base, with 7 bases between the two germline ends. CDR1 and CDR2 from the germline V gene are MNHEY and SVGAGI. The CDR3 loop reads CASSYSGGSYNEQFF. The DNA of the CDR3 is TGTGCCAGCAGTTACTCTGGGGGGTCCTACAATGAGCAGTTCTTC.

The CDR3 DNA reads TGCGCCAGCAGCTTGAGCGGTAAAGAGACCCAGTACTTC. Its translation: CASSLSGKETQYF. The chain uses TRBV5-1 and TRBJ2-5, with D possibly TRBD2 on 5 matching bases. Trimming took 1 base from V and 3 from J, leaving 7 bases between them. The germline V gene has CDR1 SGHRS and CDR2 YFSETQ. This CDR3 contains 13 residues.

CDR3 bases: TGTGCCAGCAGCACCAGCGGGGGAAACAATGAGCAGTTCTTC. Translating it yields CASSTSGGNNEQFF. This rearrangement joins TRBV9 to TRBJ2-1; 8 bases are shared with TRBD2. Losses at the gene ends were 4 bases for V and 5 bases for J; bases not matched to a gene: 5. This CDR3 spans 14 amino acids. Germline CDR1 is SGDLS and CDR2 is YYNGEE. Full variable domain (rest looked up from reference TRBV9 and TRBJ2-1): DSGVTQTPKHLITATGQRVTLRCSPRSGDLSVYWYQQSLDQGLQFLIQYYNGEERAKGNILERFSAQQFPDLHSELNLSSLELGDSALYFCASSTSGGNNEQFFGPGTRLTVL.

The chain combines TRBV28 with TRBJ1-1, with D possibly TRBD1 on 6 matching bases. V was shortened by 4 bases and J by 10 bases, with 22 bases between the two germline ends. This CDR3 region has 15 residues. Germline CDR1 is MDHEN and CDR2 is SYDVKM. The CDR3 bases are TGTGCCAGCAGTTCCCCTGCGTACAGGGTTAAAGGAGCTTTCTTT. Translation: CASSSPAYRVKGAFF.

The CDR3 DNA follows: TGTGCCAGCAGCTTAGCGGTGAGGACTAGCGGGTACGACGAGCAGTACTTC. This codes for CASSLAVRTSGYDEQYF. The rearrangement links TRBV7-9 to TRBJ2-7; 11 nucleotides align to TRBD2. Trimming took 0 bases from V and 5 from J; bases not matched to a gene: 9. This CDR3 has 17 residues. Germline loops: CDR1 SEHNR, CDR2 FQNEAQ (reference sequence). The full variable domain, in which reference TRBV7-9 and TRBJ2-7 provide the parts outside the CDR3, is DTGVSQNPRHKITKRGQNVTFRCDPISEHNRLYWYRQTLGQGPEFLTYFQNEAQLEKSRLLSDRFSAERPKGSFSTLEIQRTEQGDSAMYLCASSLAVRTSGYDEQYFGPGTRLTVT.

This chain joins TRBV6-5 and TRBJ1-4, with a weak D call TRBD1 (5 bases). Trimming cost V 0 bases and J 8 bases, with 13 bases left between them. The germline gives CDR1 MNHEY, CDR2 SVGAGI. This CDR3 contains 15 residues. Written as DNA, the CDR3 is TGTGCCAGCAGTTACTCGAGCAGGGCGGGGGAAAAACTGTTTTTT. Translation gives CASSYSSRAGEKLFF.

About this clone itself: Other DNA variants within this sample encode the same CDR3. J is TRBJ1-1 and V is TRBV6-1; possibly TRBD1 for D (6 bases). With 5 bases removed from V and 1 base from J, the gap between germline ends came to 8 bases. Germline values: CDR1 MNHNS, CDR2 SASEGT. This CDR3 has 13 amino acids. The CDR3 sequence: CASSSRGNTEAFF. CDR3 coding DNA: TGTGCCAGCAGTAGCAGGGGGAACACTGAAGCTTTCTTT.

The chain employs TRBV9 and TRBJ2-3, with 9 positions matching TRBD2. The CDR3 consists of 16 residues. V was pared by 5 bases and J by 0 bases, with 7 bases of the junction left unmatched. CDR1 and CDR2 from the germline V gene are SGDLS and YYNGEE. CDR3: CASSRSGGSSTDTQYF. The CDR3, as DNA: TGTGCCAGCAGTCGTAGCGGGGGAAGCAGCACAGATACGCAGTATTTT.

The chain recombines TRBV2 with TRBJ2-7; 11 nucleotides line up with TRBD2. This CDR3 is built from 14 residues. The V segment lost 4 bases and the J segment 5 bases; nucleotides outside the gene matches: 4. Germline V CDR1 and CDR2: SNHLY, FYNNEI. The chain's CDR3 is CASSGLAGRNEQYF. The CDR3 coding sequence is TGTGCCAGCAGTGGACTAGCGGGGAGGAACGAGCAGTACTTC.

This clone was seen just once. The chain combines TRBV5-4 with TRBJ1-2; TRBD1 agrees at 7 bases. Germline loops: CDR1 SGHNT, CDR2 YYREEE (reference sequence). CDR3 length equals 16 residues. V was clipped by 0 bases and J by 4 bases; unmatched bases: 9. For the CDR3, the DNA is TGTGCCAGCAGCTTGGCAGGTGACAGGGCGTCCTATGGCTACACCTTC. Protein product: CASSLAGDRASYGYTF.

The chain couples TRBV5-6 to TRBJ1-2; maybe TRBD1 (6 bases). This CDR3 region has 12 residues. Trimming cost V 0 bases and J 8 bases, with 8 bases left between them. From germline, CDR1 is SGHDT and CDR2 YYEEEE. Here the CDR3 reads CASSLATGGYTF. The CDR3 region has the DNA TGTGCCAGCAGCTTGGCAACAGGGGGCTACACCTTC. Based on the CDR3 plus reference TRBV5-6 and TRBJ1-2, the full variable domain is DAGVTQSPTHLIKTRGQQVTLRCSPKSGHDTVSWYQQALGQGPQFIFQYYEEEERQRGNFPDRFSGHQFPNYSSELNVNALLLGDSALYLCASSLATGGYTFGSGTRLTVV.

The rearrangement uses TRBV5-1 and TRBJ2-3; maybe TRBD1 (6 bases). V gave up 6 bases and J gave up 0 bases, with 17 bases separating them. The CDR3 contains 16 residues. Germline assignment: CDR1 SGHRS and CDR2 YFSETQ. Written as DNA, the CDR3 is TGCGCCAGCAAAAGGAGTGGGACAACTAGCACAGATACGCAGTATTTT. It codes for CASKRSGTTSTDTQYF.

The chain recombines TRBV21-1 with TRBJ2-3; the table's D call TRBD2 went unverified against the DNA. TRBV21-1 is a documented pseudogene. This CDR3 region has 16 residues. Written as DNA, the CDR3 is TGTGCCAGCAGCAAAAGTCTCGGCGGGGGGGCAGATACGCAGTATTTT. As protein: CASSKSLGGGADTQYF.

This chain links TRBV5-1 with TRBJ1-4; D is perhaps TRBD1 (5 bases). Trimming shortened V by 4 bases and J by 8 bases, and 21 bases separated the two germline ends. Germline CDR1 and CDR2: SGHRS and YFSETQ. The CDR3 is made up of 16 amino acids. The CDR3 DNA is TGCGCCAGCAGCCCGGGGGGGAGGAGCGCTGGAGAAAAACTGTTTTTT. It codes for CASSPGGRSAGEKLFF. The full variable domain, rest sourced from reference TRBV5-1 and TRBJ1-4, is KAGVTQTPRYLIKTRGQQVTLSCSPISGHRSVSWYQQTPGQGLQFLFEYFSETQRNKGNFPGRFSGRQFSNSRSEMNVSTLELGDSALYLCASSPGGRSAGEKLFFGSGTQLSVL.

CDR3: CASSQGGTGSNYGYTF. The DNA for the CDR3 is TGCGCCAGCAGCCAGGGGGGGACAGGGTCTAACTATGGCTACACCTTC. The chain couples TRBV4-1 to TRBJ1-2; TRBD1 agrees at 9 bases. The CDR3 consists of 16 residues. The V and J ends lost 3 bases and 0 bases, in that order; junction bases with no gene match: 5. Germline CDR1 MGHRA, CDR2 YSYEKL.

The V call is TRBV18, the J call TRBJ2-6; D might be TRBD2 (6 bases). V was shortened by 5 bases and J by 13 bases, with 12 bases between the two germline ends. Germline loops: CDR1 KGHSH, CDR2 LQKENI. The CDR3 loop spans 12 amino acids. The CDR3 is CASSSREEVLTF. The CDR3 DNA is TGTGCCAGCTCATCAAGGGAGGAGGTCCTGACTTTC.

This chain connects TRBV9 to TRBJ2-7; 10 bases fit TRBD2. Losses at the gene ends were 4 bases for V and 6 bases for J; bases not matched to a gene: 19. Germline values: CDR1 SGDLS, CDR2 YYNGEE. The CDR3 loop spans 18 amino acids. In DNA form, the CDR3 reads TGTGCCAGCAGCATAGAGGCGGGAGCGGGAGGGCCTTGGGGCGAGCAGTACTTC. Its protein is CASSIEAGAGGPWGEQYF.

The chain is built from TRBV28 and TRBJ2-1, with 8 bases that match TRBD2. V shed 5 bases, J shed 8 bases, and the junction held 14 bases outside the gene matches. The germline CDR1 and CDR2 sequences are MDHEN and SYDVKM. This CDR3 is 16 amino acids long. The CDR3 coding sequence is TGTGCCAGCAGTCCCGGTAGTAGCGGGATACACGATGAGCAGTTCTTC. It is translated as CASSPGSSGIHDEQFF.

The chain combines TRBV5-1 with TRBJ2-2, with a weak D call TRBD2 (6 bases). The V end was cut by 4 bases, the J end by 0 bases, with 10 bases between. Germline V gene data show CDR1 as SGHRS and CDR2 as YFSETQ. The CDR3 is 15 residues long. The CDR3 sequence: CASSPGTPNTGELFF. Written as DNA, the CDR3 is TGCGCCAGCAGCCCCGGGACTCCGAACACCGGGGAGCTGTTTTTT. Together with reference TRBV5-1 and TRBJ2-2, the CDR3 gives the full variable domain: KAGVTQTPRYLIKTRGQQVTLSCSPISGHRSVSWYQQTPGQGLQFLFEYFSETQRNKGNFPGRFSGRQFSNSRSEMNVSTLELGDSALYLCASSPGTPNTGELFFGEGSRLTVL.

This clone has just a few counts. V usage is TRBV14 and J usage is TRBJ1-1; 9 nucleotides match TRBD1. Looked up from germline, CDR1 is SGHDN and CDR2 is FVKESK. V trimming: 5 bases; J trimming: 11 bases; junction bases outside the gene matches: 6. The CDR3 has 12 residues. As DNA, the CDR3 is TGTGCCAGCAGCTTCGGGACAGGGAATGCTTTCTTT. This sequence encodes CASSFGTGNAFF.